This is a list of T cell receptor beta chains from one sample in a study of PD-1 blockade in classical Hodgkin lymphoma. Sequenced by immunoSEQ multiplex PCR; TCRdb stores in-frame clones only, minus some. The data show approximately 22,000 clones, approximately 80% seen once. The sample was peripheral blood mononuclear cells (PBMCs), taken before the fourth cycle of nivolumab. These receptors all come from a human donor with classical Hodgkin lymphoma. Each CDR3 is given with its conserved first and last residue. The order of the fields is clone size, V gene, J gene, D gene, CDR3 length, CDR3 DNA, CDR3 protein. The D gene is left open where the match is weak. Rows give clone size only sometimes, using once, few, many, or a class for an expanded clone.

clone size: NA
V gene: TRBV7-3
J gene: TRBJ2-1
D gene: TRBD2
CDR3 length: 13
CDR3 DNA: TGTGCCAGCAGTCCAAGGACTAGAGGTGAGCAGTTCTTC
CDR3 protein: CASSPRTRGEQFF

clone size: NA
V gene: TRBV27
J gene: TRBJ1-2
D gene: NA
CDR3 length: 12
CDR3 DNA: TGTGCCAGCAGTGATAATGACTATGGCTACACCTTC
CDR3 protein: CASSDNDYGYTF

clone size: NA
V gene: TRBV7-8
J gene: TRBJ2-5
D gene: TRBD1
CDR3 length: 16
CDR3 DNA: TGTGCCAGCAGCTTAGGGGGGACAGTGAGGCGAGAGACCCAGTACTTC
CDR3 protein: CASSLGGTVRRETQYF

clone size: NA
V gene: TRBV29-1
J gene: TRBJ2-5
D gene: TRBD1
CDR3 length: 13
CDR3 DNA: TGCAGCGCCCTGACAGGGGGTGGAGAGACCCAGTACTTC
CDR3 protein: CSALTGGGETQYF

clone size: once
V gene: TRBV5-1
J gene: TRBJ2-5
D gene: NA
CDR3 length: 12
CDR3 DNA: TGCGCCAGCAGCCCAAACAGAGAGACCCAGTACTTC
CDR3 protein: CASSPNRETQYF

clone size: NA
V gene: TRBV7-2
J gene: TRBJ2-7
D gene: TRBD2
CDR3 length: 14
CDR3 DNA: TGTGCCAGCAGCCTGACGGGGGGGCTGGGCGAGCAGTACTTC
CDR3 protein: CASSLTGGLGEQYF

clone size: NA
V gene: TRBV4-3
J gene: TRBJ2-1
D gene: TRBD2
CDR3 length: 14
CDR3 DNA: TGCGCCAGCGAGGCGCTAGCGGGGGGGCATGAGCAGTTCTTC
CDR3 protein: CASEALAGGHEQFF

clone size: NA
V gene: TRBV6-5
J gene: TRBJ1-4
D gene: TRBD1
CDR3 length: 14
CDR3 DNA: TGTGCCAGCAGATTTCAGACAGGGGACGAAAAACTGTTTTTT
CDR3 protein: CASRFQTGDEKLFF

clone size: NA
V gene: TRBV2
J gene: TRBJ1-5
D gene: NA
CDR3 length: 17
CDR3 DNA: TGTGCCAGCAGTGGGACTTTCGCCGGTCATAGCAATCAGCCCCAGCATTTT
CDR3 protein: CASSGTFAGHSNQPQHF

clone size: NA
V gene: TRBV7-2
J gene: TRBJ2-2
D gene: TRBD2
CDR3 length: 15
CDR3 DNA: TGTGCCAGCAGCTCCCCGGGGGGTTTCACCGGGGAGCTGTTTTTT
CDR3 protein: CASSSPGGFTGELFF

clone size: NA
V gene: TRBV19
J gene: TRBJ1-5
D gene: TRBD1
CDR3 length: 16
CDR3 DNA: TGTGCCAGTAGTATCGGACAGGGACGAGGCAATCAGCCCCAGCATTTT
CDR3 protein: CASSIGQGRGNQPQHF

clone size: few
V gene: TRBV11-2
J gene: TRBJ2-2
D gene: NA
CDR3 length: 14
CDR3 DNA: TGTGCCAGCAGCTTAAATCCGGGGGCCGGGGAGCTGTTTTTT
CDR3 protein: CASSLNPGAGELFF

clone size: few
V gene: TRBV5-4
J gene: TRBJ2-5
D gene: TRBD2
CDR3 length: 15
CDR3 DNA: TGTGCCAGCAGCCCCCCTAGCGGGGTAAGAGAGACCCAGTACTTC
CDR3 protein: CASSPPSGVRETQYF

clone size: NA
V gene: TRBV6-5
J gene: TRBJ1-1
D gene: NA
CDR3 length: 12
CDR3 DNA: TGTGCCAGCAGTTATCTTTACACTGAAGCTTTCTTT
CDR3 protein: CASSYLYTEAFF

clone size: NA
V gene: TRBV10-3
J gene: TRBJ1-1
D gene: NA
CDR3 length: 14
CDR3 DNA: TGTGCCATCAGTGTACAGGGCTTTGACACTGAAGCTTTCTTT
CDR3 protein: CAISVQGFDTEAFF

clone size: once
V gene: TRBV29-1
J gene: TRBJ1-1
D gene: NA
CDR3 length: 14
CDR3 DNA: TGCAGCGTTGCCCGGGCCAGCCTCAACACTGAAGCTTTCTTT
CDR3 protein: CSVARASLNTEAFF

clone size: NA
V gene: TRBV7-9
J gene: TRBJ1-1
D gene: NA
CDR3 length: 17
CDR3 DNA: TGTGCCAGCAGCTTAGCGATCGCCGGAGAGGAGAACACTGAAGCTTTCTTT
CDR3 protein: CASSLAIAGEENTEAFF

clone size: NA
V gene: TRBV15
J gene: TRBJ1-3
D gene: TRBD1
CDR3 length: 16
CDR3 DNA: TGTGCCACCAGCCCTTTGACAGGGGGCTCTGGAAACACCATATATTTT
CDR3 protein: CATSPLTGGSGNTIYF

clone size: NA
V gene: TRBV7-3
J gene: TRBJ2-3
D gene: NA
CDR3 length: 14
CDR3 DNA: TGTGCCAGCAGCTTAAGTTTCGGGAGCTATACGCAGTATTTT
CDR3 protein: CASSLSFGSYTQYF

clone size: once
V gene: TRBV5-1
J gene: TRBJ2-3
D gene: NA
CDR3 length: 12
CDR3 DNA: TGCGCCAGCAGCTTGGAGGCAACCCCGCAGTATTTT
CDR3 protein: CASSLEATPQYF

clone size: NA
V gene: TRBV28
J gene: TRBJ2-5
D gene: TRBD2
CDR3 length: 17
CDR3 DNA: TGTGCCAGCAGCCAGGGACTAGCGGGGGTCTTGGGGGAGACCCAGTACTTC
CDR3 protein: CASSQGLAGVLGETQYF